This entry features one T cell receptor beta chain sequence. This clone was observed a single time. There is no known antigen for this receptor. No much larger clonotype is one base removed from it; base qualities were not supplied. CDR1 and CDR2 are drawn from the germline V gene (reference sequence): MNHEY, SMNVEV. CDR3 length: 16 amino acids, cysteine to phenylalanine. The read is trimmed to its CDR3 DNA, 48 bases read in frame from base 1. At the junction V is shortened by 5 bases and J by 7 bases, with 23 bases in between. Patients with a history of autoimmune disease or receiving systemic immunosuppression were excluded from the trial. Peripheral blood for TCR sequencing was collected from all dose cohorts at baseline, on cycle 4 day 1, and on cycle 7 day 1. The samples were drawn from a first-in-human, open-label, multicenter phase I dose-escalation trial of ivuxolimab. Adults with locally advanced or metastatic melanoma, renal cell carcinoma, hepatocellular carcinoma or head and neck squamous cell carcinoma were enrolled in the trial. CD4+ and CD8+ T cells were sorted separately from peripheral blood before TCR sequencing.

The data were taken from a study of OX40 agonist ivuxolimab in advanced cancers. Describing the broader study: The costimulatory receptor OX40 (CD134) was targeted by ivuxolimab, a fully human IgG2 agonistic monoclonal antibody. Intravenous ivuxolimab was administered to patients every 2 weeks at six dose levels: 0.01, 0.1, 0.3, 1.5, 3 and 10 mg/kg. Of the roughly 53 patients in dose escalation, some 19 had hepatocellular carcinoma, around 15 had melanoma, 9 had renal cell carcinoma and 9 had head and neck cancer. In the dose-escalation cohort, 65% to 85% of patients were male, and the mean age was 60 years with a range of roughly 23 to 90. Patients were allowed to have had prior anti-PD-1, anti-PD-L1 or anti-CTLA-4 therapy, and 40% of the dose-escalation patients had previously received checkpoint inhibitors. Three dose-escalation patients achieved partial responses, one with hepatocellular carcinoma and two with cutaneous melanoma. Peripheral TCRbeta sequencing aimed to test whether ivuxolimab altered TCR sequence diversity and caused clonal T-cell expansion. The monotherapy dose-escalation portion (N ≈ 55 patients) of the phase I ivuxolimab trial is reported in the paper. What the research found in general, with its limitations: Clonal expansion of both CD4+ and CD8+ blood T cells was observed from baseline to week 6 at doses 0.1 to 3.0 mg/kg. Low levels of normalized T-cell clonal expansion were also seen in some patients who did not respond. Antigen specificity was not determined for the clonally expanded peripheral T cells. In partial responders in the 0.1-3.0 mg/kg groups, normalized peripheral clonal expansion was found to be among the lowest, especially among CD8+ T cells. After ivuxolimab, CD8+ T cells had more expanded clones than CD4+ T cells on average.

Genomic DNA was extracted from sorted cells for sequencing of the TCRbeta CDR3 region. The immunoSEQ Assay was used to sequence the TCRbeta CDR3 regions. This is the immuneACCESS table as TCRdb keeps it, with only in-frame sequences that have V and J called. A part of the clones is gone; compared with another copy, unresolved V genes explain less than half, and the rest is unexplained. The sample profile shows about 27,000 clones; around nine tenths of them were found once. The ten largest make up around a fifth of the sample. The sample consisted of CD4+ or CD8+ T cells sorted from blood, taken in a trial of the OX40 agonist ivuxolimab. The sequence derives from an adult with an advanced solid tumor such as melanoma, head and neck, liver or kidney cancer. The V and J genes are TRBV27 and TRBJ1-2, with TRBD1 as a weak D call on 6 bases. In nucleotide form, the sequence is TGTGCCAGCAGTGCCCTCCACCGGGGGGCTAAAGGTGGCTACACCTTC. It translates as CASSALHRGAKGGYTF.